This TCR beta chain was profiled in a study of T cell repertoires in cytomegalovirus infection. Overall study context: Recently identified HLA-C-restricted CMV epitopes were used, and well-studied HLA-B-restricted CMV epitopes were used as well.

In its sample, this clonotype was seen once. Antigen specificity is unknown. Using its own MiXCR run on the reads, TCRdb lists one record per CDR3 protein. Of some 920,000 distinct CDR3 sequences in the sample, about 33% are singletons; the top ten hold over 10%. Trimming cost V 3 bases and J 6 bases, with 8 bases left between them. Per germline, CDR1 SGHVT and CDR2 SQSDAQ. The CDR3 covers 12 residues. Study-wide results and caveats: Predominance within the ex vivo response was attributable to HLA-C-restricted CMV-specific TCR beta clonotypes. Frequencies of public TCR beta families were cumulated, and this identified carriers of CMV plus the relevant HLA.

The receptor comes from a human donor in good health (CMV status not recorded). Some clones in this sample may be carry-over from other donors' samples. This chain joins TRBV7-4 and TRBJ1-1; D not certain. This specimen consisted of cultured CD8+ T cells from PBMCs, obtained from culture after CMV antigen stimulation. The CDR3 DNA reads as TGTGCCAGCAGCTTGAAATCCTCTGAAGCTTTCTTT. Its translation is CASSLKSSEAFF.